This entry lists 20 T cell receptor beta chains sequenced from one sample in a study of blood T cell repertoires in COVID-19. Assay used: immunoSEQ multiplex PCR; TCRdb lists only in-frame clones, some missing. This sample has about 120,000 clones, with roughly nine tenths found just once. Sequencing input: peripheral blood. Source of these receptors: a man aged 55 to 69 with COVID-19, enrolled during active disease.

This clone occurred once. The rearrangement joins TRBV6-5 to TRBJ2-1; 10 bases agree with TRBD2. With V trimmed by 9 bases and J by 4 bases, 3 bases remained unmatched. The germline V gene encodes CDR1 MNHEY and CDR2 SVGAGI. This CDR3 comprises 13 residues. This CDR3 reads CASLAGVYNEQFF. Here the CDR3 DNA reads TGTGCCAGTCTAGCGGGAGTTTACAATGAGCAGTTCTTC.

The chain couples TRBV3-1 (or the pseudogene TRBV3-2) to TRBJ1-4; 7 bases agree with TRBD1. This CDR3 has 13 residues. Looked up from germline, CDR1 is LGHDT and CDR2 is YNNKEL (reference sequence). J lost 11 bases, V lost 1 base, and 4 bases had no gene match. CDR3 DNA sequence: TGTGCCAGCAGCCAAGCGGGACAGAGCAAACTGTTTTTT. Translation gives CASSQAGQSKLFF.

This clone was seen a few times. The rearrangement joins TRBV10-3 to TRBJ2-1; 15 nucleotides match TRBD2. Germline V gene lookup returns CDR1 ENHRY and CDR2 SYGVKD. The CDR3 runs to 14 residues. J lost 10 bases, V lost 3 bases, and 1 base had no gene match. This chain's CDR3 is CAISDGTSGREQFF. The CDR3 DNA follows: TGTGCCATCAGTGATGGGACTAGCGGGAGGGAGCAGTTCTTC.

The chain is built from TRBV11-2 and TRBJ1-2; unclear D gene. Between the trimmed V and J ends, which lost 5 bases and 3 bases, there was a span of 19 bases. The CDR3 contains 16 residues. Germline V lookup: CDR1 SGHAT, CDR2 FQNNGV. The CDR3 sequence is CASSIMGSQADYGYTF. As DNA, the CDR3 is TGTGCCAGCAGCATCATGGGTTCCCAAGCGGACTATGGCTACACCTTC.

In its sample, this clone was seen a few times. Other DNA sequences in this sample translate to the same CDR3. This chain uses TRBV4-1 with TRBJ1-2, with 7 nucleotides matching TRBD1. The J segment lost 7 bases and the V segment lost 0 bases, leaving 8 bases of the junction unmatched. The CDR3 runs 15 residues. Germline assignment: CDR1 MGHRA and CDR2 YSYEKL. The CDR3 loop is CASSQELAGGFGYTF. CDR3 DNA: TGCGCCAGCAGCCAAGAACTGGCAGGGGGATTTGGCTACACCTTC.

This sequence joins TRBV6-5 and TRBJ2-7; possibly TRBD1 for D (6 bases). CDR1 is MNHEY and CDR2 is SVGAGI in the germline V gene. V was shortened by 2 bases and J by 3 bases, with 11 bases between the two germline ends. The CDR3 covers 14 residues. The CDR3 DNA reads as TGTGCCAGCAGTTACGGGGGCAAGGTCTACGAGCAGTACTTC. It specifies CASSYGGKVYEQYF.

V usage is TRBV5-4 and J usage is TRBJ2-3, with 7 bases lining up with TRBD2. Germline trimming cut 5 bases from V and 4 bases from J; bases unmatched to any gene: 10. This CDR3 has 15 residues. From germline, CDR1 is SGHNT and CDR2 YYREEE (reference sequence). DNA of the CDR3: TGTGCCAGCAGAGCAACTAGCGATAGAGCAGATACGCAGTATTTT. This encodes CASRATSDRADTQYF.

The genes are TRBV5-1 and TRBJ1-1; D gene uncertain. The germline gives CDR1 SGHRS, CDR2 YFSETQ. This CDR3 is 13 amino acids long. Trimming cost V 9 bases and J 0 bases, with 12 bases left between them. The CDR3 protein is CATRETLNTEAFF. CDR3 in DNA: TGCGCCACCCGGGAGACTTTGAACACTGAAGCTTTCTTT.

The chain has TRBV5-1 and TRBJ2-5; weak D call: TRBD2 (6 bases). Between the trimmed V and J ends, which lost 4 bases and 4 bases, there was a span of 11 bases. The CDR3 loop spans 13 amino acids. Germline V gene data show CDR1 as SGHRS and CDR2 as YFSETQ. In DNA, the CDR3 is TGCGCCAGCAGCCCGACAGCGGGAGAGACCCAGTACTTC. Protein: CASSPTAGETQYF.

The chain has TRBV4-3 and TRBJ1-1; D unresolved. This CDR3 comprises 15 residues. The V end was cut by 0 bases, the J end by 0 bases, with 8 bases between. CDR1 is LGHNA, CDR2 YSLEER, per germline. The CDR3 nucleotides are TGCGCCAGCAGCCAAGATCCGCAGGTGAACACTGAAGCTTTCTTT. It is translated as CASSQDPQVNTEAFF.

This chain links TRBV3-1 (or the pseudogene TRBV3-2) with TRBJ2-1, with no clear D. Germline CDR1 is LGHDT and CDR2 is YNNKEL (reference sequence). The CDR3 covers 16 residues. V was pared by 1 base and J by 3 bases, with 13 bases between. CDR3 protein: CASSQVKSAFYNEQFF. CDR3 DNA sequence: TGTGCCAGCAGCCAAGTCAAAAGCGCTTTCTACAATGAGCAGTTCTTC.

The V and J genes are TRBV30 and TRBJ2-5; D is undetermined. The CDR3 is 14 residues long. The V gene's germline CDR1 is GTSNPN and CDR2 SVGIG (reference sequence). With 2 bases removed from V and 0 bases from J, the gap between germline ends came to 10 bases. In DNA form, the CDR3 reads TGTGCCTGGAGTCTAGAGGTTTACCAAGAGACCCAGTACTTC. Protein sequence: CAWSLEVYQETQYF.

This sequence joins TRBV5-1 and TRBJ1-1; D is perhaps TRBD1 (6 bases). The CDR3 runs to 14 residues. The V end was cut by 1 base, the J end by 7 bases, with 14 bases between. The germline CDR1 and CDR2 sequences are SGHRS and YFSETQ. Written as DNA, the CDR3 is TGCGCCAGCAGCTTGTATGGACAGAACCTTGAAGCTTTCTTT. Translation: CASSLYGQNLEAFF.

V and J are TRBV19 and TRBJ1-2, with a tentative D call TRBD1 (5 bases). Germline values: CDR1 LNHDA, CDR2 SQIVND (reference sequence). The CDR3 is 13 amino acids. Trimming shortened V by 4 bases and J by 5 bases, and 11 bases separated the two germline ends. The CDR3 DNA sequence: TGTGCCAGTAGTAGAAGACAGATTTATGGCTACACCTTC. This codes for CASSRRQIYGYTF.

The rearrangement links TRBV4-1 to TRBJ2-1, with 8 positions matching TRBD2. The V segment lost 0 bases and the J segment 5 bases; nucleotides outside the gene matches: 9. The germline V gene has CDR1 MGHRA and CDR2 YSYEKL. The CDR3 covers 17 residues. The CDR3 spells CASSQDGGLVVNNEQFF. The CDR3 bases are TGCGCCAGCAGCCAAGATGGGGGACTAGTAGTTAACAATGAGCAGTTCTTC.

The chain couples TRBV7-2 to TRBJ2-5; TRBD2 aligns across 7 bases. Trimming took 2 bases from V and 5 from J; bases not matched to a gene: 5. The germline V gene encodes CDR1 SGHTA and CDR2 FQGNSA. This CDR3 contains 14 residues. CDR3: CASSLSAGVETQYF. CDR3 nucleotide sequence: TGTGCCAGCAGCTTATCGGCGGGAGTGGAGACCCAGTACTTC. Filled out from reference TRBV7-2 and TRBJ2-5, the complete variable domain reads GAGVSQSPSNKVTEKGKDVELRCDPISGHTALYWYRQSLGQGLEFLIYFQGNSAPDKSGLPSDRFSAERTGGSVSTLTIQRTQQEDSAVYLCASSLSAGVETQYFGPGTRLLVL.

The rearrangement uses TRBV7-3 and TRBJ1-1; tentative D call: TRBD1 (5 bases). Trimming left V 5 bases short and J 7 bases short, with 17 bases between. Germline V gene sequence: CDR1 SGHTA, CDR2 FQGTGA. The CDR3 has 14 residues. CDR3 coding DNA: TGTGCCAGCAGCCGACGGGGGGACGATAGTGAAGCTTTCTTT. Translated: CASSRRGDDSEAFF.

The V call is TRBV11-3, the J call TRBJ1-3; D unclear. Per germline, CDR1 SGHNT and CDR2 YENEEA. Deletions cut 5 bases from V and 1 base from J, with 12 bases between. The CDR3 totals 15 residues. The CDR3 sequence: CASSPRTRSGNTIYF. The CDR3 DNA is TGTGCCAGCAGCCCCCGTACCAGGTCTGGAAACACCATATATTTT.

V usage is TRBV4-1 and J usage is TRBJ2-7; 7 bases line up with TRBD2. Germline V gene lookup returns CDR1 MGHRA and CDR2 YSYEKL. After removal of 4 bases from V and 10 bases from J, the junction contained 7 bases not matched to a gene. This CDR3 contains 12 residues. CDR3 nucleotide sequence: TGCGCCAGCAGCCGAGAAGCGGGAACCCAGTACTTC. Encoded protein: CASSREAGTQYF.

V usage is TRBV4-1 and J usage is TRBJ1-5, with D tentatively TRBD1 (6 bases). Germline V gives CDR1 MGHRA, CDR2 YSYEKL. V was pared by 4 bases and J by 5 bases, with 18 bases between. This CDR3 region has 16 residues. CDR3 coding DNA: TGCGCCAGCAGCCCACCTGGGACACCTTTCCATCAGCCCCAGCATTTT. Amino acids: CASSPPGTPFHQPQHF.